The source of this T cell receptor (beta chain) is a study of radiation and T cells in renal cell carcinoma. Study-level results: Intratumoral heterogeneity was not captured in these approximately 1 g regions. Dominant CDR3 motifs were more common in irradiated tumors than controls. Compared with controls, irradiated tumors showed greater TCR clonality.

The CDR3 is made up of 13 amino acids. The V gene lost 10 bases and the J gene lost 2 bases, with 12 bases spanning the gap. The germline CDR1 and CDR2 sequences are LNHDA and SQIVND (reference sequence). Some clones are missing from TCRdb's copy, which holds only in-frame ones; the method was immunoSEQ multiplex PCR. The sample carries about 16,000 clones, approximately 58% recorded once. Note on this clone: Its target is not known.

The treatment was: treatment-naive control, cytoreductive nephrectomy. Clear cell pathology was present in this patient's renal cell carcinoma. V is TRBV19 and J is TRBJ1-5; tentative D call: TRBD1 (5 bases). Sample: tumor tissue, taken from a patient whose treatment was nephrectomy without radiotherapy. This receptor was taken from a man between 35 and 55 years old with renal cell carcinoma. The CDR3 DNA reads as TGTGCCACCGAGGGACGTCGCAATCAGCCCCAGCATTTT. Its translation is CATEGRRNQPQHF.